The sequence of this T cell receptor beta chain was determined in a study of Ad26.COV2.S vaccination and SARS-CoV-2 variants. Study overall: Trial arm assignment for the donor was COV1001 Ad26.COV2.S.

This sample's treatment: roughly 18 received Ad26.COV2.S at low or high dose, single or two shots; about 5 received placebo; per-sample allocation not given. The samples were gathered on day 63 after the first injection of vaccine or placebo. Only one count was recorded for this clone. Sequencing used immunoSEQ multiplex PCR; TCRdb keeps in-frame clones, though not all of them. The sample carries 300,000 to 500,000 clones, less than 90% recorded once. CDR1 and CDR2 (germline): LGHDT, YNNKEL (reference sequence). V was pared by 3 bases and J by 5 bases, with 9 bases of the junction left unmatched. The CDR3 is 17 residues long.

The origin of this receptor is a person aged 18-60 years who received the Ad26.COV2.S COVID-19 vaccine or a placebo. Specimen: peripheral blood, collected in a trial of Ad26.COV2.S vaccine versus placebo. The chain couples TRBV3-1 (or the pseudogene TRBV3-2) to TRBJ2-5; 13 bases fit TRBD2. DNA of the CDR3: TGTGCCAGCAGCCAGGGGACTAGCGGGAACCTCCGGGAGACCCAGTACTTC. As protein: CASSQGTSGNLRETQYF.